Listed below are T cell receptor beta chains from one sample, sequenced in a study of CD8+ T cells in alopecia areata. Clones were read by immunoSEQ multiplex PCR, and TCRdb kept only the in-frame ones, dropping some. Of some 180,000 clones listed, 51% are singletons. The starting material was CD8+ T cells sorted from blood, obtained around week 54, from a patient treated with tofacitinib. Receptors were obtained from a human donor with alopecia areata. CDR3s include the opening cysteine and the closing phenylalanine or tryptophan. D genes are given only for firm matches. Rows give clone size only sometimes, using once, few, many, or a class for an expanded clone.

>16|TRBV27|TRBJ1-5|.|.
CASSPSWGARDQPQHF
TGTGCCAGCAGCCCTAGCTGGGGGGCGAGGGATCAGCCCCAGCATTTT
>16|TRBV6-5|TRBJ1-2|.|.
CASSYTPPPSSYGYTF
TGTGCCAGCAGTTACACCCCCCCTCCGAGTAGCTATGGCTACACCTTC
>16|TRBV27|TRBJ2-1|TRBD1|once
CASSPDRGHSYNEQFF
TGTGCCAGCAGTCCGGACAGGGGCCACTCCTACAATGAGCAGTTCTTC
>14|TRBV2|TRBJ2-7|TRBD2|.
CASRVAGGFYEQYF
TGTGCCAGCAGAGTAGCGGGGGGTTTCTACGAGCAGTACTTC
>13|TRBV6-5|TRBJ1-2|.|.
CASSLSAGDGYTF
TGTGCCAGCAGCCTCTCGGCGGGGGATGGCTACACCTTC
>16|TRBV27|TRBJ1-2|TRBD1|.
CASSPSQGEANYGYTF
TGTGCCAGCAGTCCCTCCCAGGGGGAAGCTAACTATGGCTACACCTTC
>13|TRBV29-1|TRBJ1-1|TRBD1|few
CSGEGALNTEAFF
TGCAGCGGTGAGGGGGCCTTGAACACTGAAGCTTTCTTT
>15|TRBV2|TRBJ1-2|.|.
CASSVTRQELYGYTF
TGTGCCAGCAGTGTAACCCGACAGGAACTCTATGGCTACACCTTC
>16|TRBV5-1|TRBJ2-3|TRBD2|.
CASSLGLAGFTDTQYF
TGCGCCAGCAGCTTGGGACTAGCGGGATTCACAGATACGCAGTATTTT
>16|TRBV30|TRBJ2-2|.|.
CAWSGERDPRSGELFF
TGTGCCTGGAGCGGAGAGAGGGACCCCCGATCCGGGGAGCTGTTTTTT
>14|TRBV9|TRBJ2-7|TRBD2|.
CASSVGLAAYEQYF
TGTGCCAGCAGCGTAGGACTAGCGGCTTACGAGCAGTACTTC
>13|TRBV2|TRBJ2-5|.|.
CASKKDSEETQYF
TGTGCCAGCAAGAAGGACTCTGAGGAGACCCAGTACTTC
>14|TRBV7-2|TRBJ1-5|TRBD1|few
CASSFPGGVQPQHF
TGTGCCAGCAGCTTTCCAGGGGGCGTTCAGCCCCAGCATTTT
>11|TRBV5-4|TRBJ2-5|.|.
CASTNEGTQYF
TGTGCCAGCACCAACGAGGGGACCCAGTACTTC
>13|TRBV7-9|TRBJ2-7|.|.
CASSPRGPYEQYF
TGTGCCAGCAGCCCCAGGGGCCCATACGAGCAGTACTTC
>14|TRBV12-5|TRBJ2-5|.|.
CASGLPLEQETQYF
TGTGCTAGTGGTTTGCCCCTGGAACAAGAGACCCAGTACTTC
>16|TRBV9|TRBJ2-5|TRBD1|.
CASSAGRTGGGETQYF
TGTGCCAGCAGCGCGGGTCGGACAGGGGGTGGAGAGACCCAGTACTTC
>12|TRBV30|TRBJ1-1|.|.
CAWGIMNTEAFF
TGTGCCTGGGGGATAATGAACACTGAAGCTTTCTTT
>11|TRBV7-9|TRBJ1-2|.|.
CASSSQGIYTF
TGTGCCAGCAGCTCACAGGGAATCTACACCTTC
>16|TRBV21-1|TRBJ2-7|.|.
CASSKVSGQGANEQYF
TGTGCCAGCAGCAAAGTTTCAGGACAGGGGGCGAACGAGCAGTACTTC
>16|TRBV30|TRBJ1-2|TRBD1|.
CAWSALRTGVHYGYTF
TGTGCCTGGAGTGCCCTAAGGACAGGGGTCCACTATGGCTACACCTTC
>13|TRBV5-4|TRBJ2-5|.|.
CATSPENQETQYF
TGTGCCACTAGCCCCGAGAACCAAGAGACCCAGTACTTC
>14|TRBV4-1|TRBJ1-2|.|.
CASSQVAGSYGYTF
TGCGCCAGCAGCCAAGTAGCGGGGAGCTATGGCTACACCTTC
>14|TRBV27|TRBJ2-5|.|few
CASSPWGSQETQYF
TGTGCCAGCAGTCCCTGGGGGAGCCAAGAGACCCAGTACTTC
>17|TRBV5-1|TRBJ1-4|.|few
CASSLRASGVTNEKLFF
TGCGCCAGCAGCCTACGGGCCTCGGGGGTAACTAATGAAAAACTGTTTTTT
>15|TRBV25-1|TRBJ1-2|TRBD1|.
CASSGDRGVYGGYTF
TGTGCCAGCAGTGGAGACAGGGGGGTATACGGTGGCTACACCTTC
>17|TRBV14|TRBJ2-4|TRBD2|.
CASSQEGRAGPKNIQYF
TGTGCCAGCAGCCAAGAGGGGAGGGCAGGTCCCAAAAACATTCAGTACTTC
>16|TRBV19|TRBJ1-1|.|.
CASRLSDRYMNTEAFF
TGTGCCAGTAGACTCTCGGACCGATATATGAACACTGAAGCTTTCTTT
>14|TRBV27|TRBJ1-3|.|.
CASRQSGAGNTIYF
TGTGCCAGCAGGCAATCGGGGGCTGGAAACACCATATATTTT